The entry below describes one T cell receptor beta chain. Its matching antigen is unknown. This entry is derived from a study of cytotoxic CD8 clonotypes in ibrutinib-treated CLL. The overall study: Following treatment for a median approximately 12 months, range 6 to 36, response samples were then taken.

Study results and caveats: Under treatment, the uncommon public clonotypes either contracted or remained stable.

The repertoire was sequenced with immunoSEQ multiplex PCR; TCRdb's copy has only in-frame clones and lacks some. Here the sample spans 25,000 to 30,000 clones, 65% to 90% being singletons. Germline CDR1 SGHTA, CDR2 FQGTGA. This CDR3 comprises 13 residues. Trimming removed 6 bases from V and 5 bases from J, with 13 bases in between. The material sequenced was PBMCs, taken after 24 months of ibrutinib treatment. The V and J genes are TRBV7-3 and TRBJ1-1; D gene uncertain. This receptor was obtained from a human donor with chronic lymphocytic leukemia. CDR3 sequence reads: CASRIRAQTEAFF. In nucleotides, the CDR3 is TGTGCCAGCAGGATAAGGGCGCAGACTGAAGCTTTCTTT. The full variable domain, its missing parts supplied by reference TRBV7-3 and TRBJ1-1, is GAGVSQTPSNKVTEKGKYVELRCDPISGHTALYWYRQSLGQGPEFLIYFQGTGAADDSGLPNDRFFAVRPEGSVSTLKIQRTERGDSAVYLCASRIRAQTEAFFGQGTRLTVV.